Listed below are T cell receptor beta chains from one sample, sequenced in a study of cytomegalovirus exposure and HLA in healthy donors. Using immunoSEQ multiplex PCR, the repertoire was profiled, and TCRdb retains in-frame clones only, with some absent. The data hold approximately 120,000 clones, with under 85% observed a single time. Sequences were obtained from PBMCs. Source of these receptors: a woman aged 45-59 years in good health and CMV-seropositive. The CDR3 runs from the conserved cysteine through the conserved F or W. The D gene is left open where the match is weak. Where a row states a size, it is once, few, many or the class of an expanded clone; other rows omit it.

CDR3aa	CDR3nt	j_gene	abundance	d_gene	v_gene
CASSSRQGGYGYTF	TGTGCCAGCTCATCTCGACAGGGCGGCTATGGCTACACCTTC	TRBJ1-2	NA	TRBD1	TRBV18
CASSSFNVQRITGSSYLFF	TGCGCCAGCAGCTCCTTTAATGTACAGCGGATTACCGGGTCATCTTATTTGTTTTTT	TRBJ2-2	NA	NA	TRBV5-1
CSVRQSNDQPQHF	TGCAGCGTCCGACAGTCTAATGATCAGCCCCAGCATTTT	TRBJ1-5	NA	NA	TRBV29-1
CASSARTGSEKLFF	TGTGCCAGCAGTGCGCGGACAGGCTCCGAAAAACTGTTTTTT	TRBJ1-4	few	TRBD1	TRBV6-5
CASSWAGNFSPLHF	TGTGCCAGCAGCTGGGCAGGAAACTTTTCACCCCTCCACTTT	TRBJ1-6	NA	NA	TRBV5-4
CASSEQGDTGELFF	TGTGCCAGCAGTGAACAGGGCGACACCGGGGAGCTGTTTTTT	TRBJ2-2	few	NA	TRBV6-4
CASSLLGQDGYTF	TGTGCCAGCAGCTTGTTGGGACAAGATGGCTACACCTTC	TRBJ1-2	NA	NA	TRBV11-1
CASGPRGADGELFF	TGTGCCAGCGGGCCGCGGGGGGCGGACGGGGAGCTGTTTTTT	TRBJ2-2	NA	TRBD2	TRBV7-2
CAWSATGAEQYF	TGTGCCTGGAGCGCAACAGGGGCCGAGCAGTACTTC	TRBJ2-7	NA	TRBD1	TRBV30
CASSPRPGLGNTIYF	TGTGCCAGCAGCCCCCGGCCAGGGTTGGGAAACACCATATATTTT	TRBJ1-3	NA	NA	TRBV9
CASSQAATSGGPIYNEQFF	TGTGCCAGCAGCCAAGCAGCGACTAGCGGGGGCCCAATTTACAATGAGCAGTTCTTC	TRBJ2-1	NA	TRBD2	TRBV4-2
CASMKQATGNTIYF	TGTGCCAGCATGAAGCAGGCGACTGGAAACACCATATATTTT	TRBJ1-3	NA	NA	TRBV6-1
CSVDAQRDEQFF	TGCAGCGTTGATGCCCAGCGGGATGAGCAGTTCTTC	TRBJ2-1	few	NA	TRBV29-1
CASSYNSGLSYTF	TGTGCCAGCAGTTACAATTCGGGGTTGAGCTACACCTTC	TRBJ1-2	NA	NA	TRBV6-5